Each of the 30 T cell receptor beta chains below was sequenced from the same sample in a study of T cell repertoires in cytomegalovirus infection (dated by TCRdb to the late 2010s). The antigens these receptors bind are not known. According to the study, the label for this sample's treatment or condition signals: in vitro stimulation with specific CMV peptide epitopes to enrich CMV-specific T cells. Sequencer: Illumina HiSeq 1500. Using fastp trimming at Q25 and MiXCR clonotype assembly, TCRdb reanalyzed the public sequencing data and kept in-frame beta chains. Identical CDR3 protein sequences are pooled into one entry, listed with their most common genes and DNA. This sample lists about 360,000 distinct CDR3 sequences; about 35% were detected once. In total, the top ten clones hold 13% of the sample. Source: cultured PBMCs, taken from culture after CMV antigen stimulation. Receptors were obtained from a human donor in good health (CMV status not recorded). Some clones in this sample may be carry-over from other donors' samples.

The sample holds many counts of this clonotype. This sequence joins TRBV7-2 and TRBJ2-7; D is unclear. Germline-derived CDR1 and CDR2 are SGHTA and FQGNSA. CDR3 length equals 14 residues. Trimming took 1 base from V and 1 from J, leaving 8 bases between them. The CDR3 bases are TGTGCCAGCAGCTTAGTGGGCAGTTCCTACGAGCAGTACTTC. This gives the protein CASSLVGSSYEQYF. Variable domain in full (rest from reference TRBV7-2 and TRBJ2-7): GAGVSQSPSNKVTEKGKDVELRCDPISGHTALYWYRQSLGQGLEFLIYFQGNSAPDKSGLPSDRFSAERTGGSVSTLTIQRTQQEDSAVYLCASSLVGSSYEQYFGPGTRLTVT.

This clonotype was seen at least ten times. V and J are TRBV7-6 and TRBJ2-7; TRBD1 is a possible D gene (6 bases). Trimming removed 5 bases at V and 0 bases at J, with 11 bases between. This CDR3 is 14 amino acids long. Germline V CDR1 and CDR2: SGHVS, FNYEAQ. CDR3 sequence (DNA): TGTGCCAGCAGCCTAGACAGGAGCTCCTACGAGCAGTACTTC. This encodes CASSLDRSSYEQYF. Complete variable domain (other parts from reference TRBV7-6 and TRBJ2-7): GAGVSQSPRYKVTKRGQDVALRCDPISGHVSLYWYRQALGQGPEFLTYFNYEAQQDKSGLPNDRFSAERPEGSISTLTIQRTEQRDSAMYRCASSLDRSSYEQYFGPGTRLTVT.

This clonotype turned up a few times. This chain links TRBV6-6 with TRBJ2-7, with a weak D call TRBD2 (6 bases). V lost 2 bases and J lost 1, with 9 bases in between. The V gene's germline CDR1 is MNHNY and CDR2 SVGAGI (reference sequence). There are 14 residues in the CDR3. CDR3 protein: CASSYRDFSYEQYV. CDR3 bases: TGTGCCAGCAGTTACCGGGACTTTTCCTACGAGCAGTACGTC.

The chain combines TRBV12-5 with TRBJ1-4; maybe TRBD1 (5 bases). Trimming pared 1 base from V and 5 bases from J, leaving 17 bases between. Germline V gene sequence: CDR1 LGHNT, CDR2 FRNRAP. This CDR3 spans 17 amino acids. CDR3 nucleotides: TGTGCTAGTGGTTTGGACGAAGCCCCGACAGCGAATGAAAAACTGTTTTTT. Residues: CASGLDEAPTANEKLFF. The full variable domain, rest sourced from reference TRBV12-5 and TRBJ1-4, is DARVTQTPRHKVTEMGQEVTMRCQPILGHNTVFWYRQTMMQGLELLAYFRNRAPLDDSGMPKDRFSAEMPDATLATLKIQPSEPRDSAVYFCASGLDEAPTANEKLFFGSGTQLSVL.

This clonotype has a single count. The chain carries TRBV6-5 and TRBJ1-3, with a possible D match to TRBD1 (5 bases). The CDR3 runs 15 residues. V was pared by 6 bases and J by 0 bases, with 12 bases between. Per germline, CDR1 MNHEY and CDR2 SVGAGI. CDR3 DNA: TGTGCCAGCAGCTCTGGGACCGGCTCTGGAAACACCATATATTTT. As protein: CASSSGTGSGNTIYF.

V usage is TRBV28 and J usage is TRBJ2-7; D may correspond to TRBD1 or TRBD2 (5 bases each). The germline V gene has CDR1 MDHEN and CDR2 SYDVKM. V was cut by 6 bases and J by 3 bases, with 15 bases left in between. The CDR3 sequence is 14 residues long. The CDR3 bases are TGTGCCAGCAGAACGCCGGGGCAGAGCTACGAGCAGTACTTC. It yields the protein CASRTPGQSYEQYF.

This sequence joins TRBV2 and TRBJ2-1, with 11 bases aligning to TRBD2. V dropped 0 bases and J dropped 8; count of bases not matched to a gene: 9. Germline V CDR1 and CDR2: SNHLY, FYNNEI. The CDR3 has 17 amino acids. The CDR3 DNA reads as TGTGCCAGCAGTGAAGCATCACTAGCGGGAGATCAGGATGAGCAGTTCTTC. This translates into CASSEASLAGDQDEQFF.

This clonotype occurred a few times. Written as DNA, the CDR3 is TGTGCCAGCAGCTTGGGGGCGGGATTTAATGAGCAGTTCTTC. Translating it yields CASSLGAGFNEQFF. V is TRBV7-2 and J is TRBJ2-1; D may be TRBD1 or TRBD2 (6 bases each). This CDR3 has 14 amino acids. The germline gives CDR1 SGHTA, CDR2 FQGNSA. V lost 3 bases, J lost 7 bases, and 13 bases lay in between.

V usage is TRBV7-6 and J usage is TRBJ1-2; D is possibly TRBD1 (6 bases). The CDR3 loop spans 12 amino acids. Germline-derived CDR1 and CDR2 are SGHVS and FNYEAQ. V was clipped by 3 bases and J by 6 bases, with 8 bases between them. Written as DNA, the CDR3 is TGTGCCAGCAGCTTTACAGGGAATGGCTACACCTTC. It is translated as CASSFTGNGYTF.

This clonotype was picked up a small number of times. Its ends do not fully match the called genes, so a read error is possible. The chain employs TRBV10-3 and TRBJ2-3, with D possibly being TRBD1 or TRBD2 (6 bases each). The CDR3 consists of 13 residues. CDR1 is ENHRY and CDR2 is SYGVKD in the germline V gene. The CDR3, as DNA: TGTGCCCTCAGGGCGGGGACAACAGATACGCAGTATTTT. It is translated as CALRAGTTDTQYF.

V usage is TRBV4-1 and J usage is TRBJ2-2, with TRBD2 matching over 8 bases. The CDR3 consists of 16 residues. J lost 3 bases, V lost 0 bases, and 3 bases had no gene match. Germline CDR1 MGHRA, CDR2 YSYEKL. The CDR3 here is CASSQEAGDDTGELFF. The CDR3 nucleotides are TGCGCCAGCAGCCAAGAAGCGGGAGACGACACCGGGGAGCTGTTTTTT.

The chain combines TRBV4-3 with TRBJ2-1; D perhaps matches TRBD2 (6 bases). Trimming removed 0 bases at V and 2 bases at J, with 14 bases between. Germline CDR1 is LGHNA and CDR2 is YSLEER. This CDR3 comprises 17 residues. CDR3 loop: CASSQDLRGSPYNEQFF. The CDR3 nucleotides read TGCGCCAGCAGCCAAGATCTTCGGGGGAGCCCCTACAATGAGCAGTTCTTC.

The chain uses TRBV4-3 and TRBJ2-1, with D perhaps given as TRBD1 or TRBD2 (5 bases each). The V end was cut by 4 bases, the J end by 4 bases, with 14 bases between. This CDR3 contains 15 residues. Germline CDR1 LGHNA, CDR2 YSLEER. CDR3 DNA sequence: TGCGCCAGCAGCCGGGGACCCCCCGGGTACAATGAGCAGTTCTTC. It codes for CASSRGPPGYNEQFF.

The V and J genes are TRBV10-3 and TRBJ2-3; D gene unclear. CDR1 and CDR2 from the germline V gene are ENHRY and SYGVKD. The V and J ends lost 5 bases and 3 bases respectively, with 9 bases between them. The CDR3 covers 13 residues. CDR3 DNA sequence: TGTGCCATCAGTTCGGGTATAACAGATACGCAGTATTTT. The encoded protein is CAISSGITDTQYF.

This clonotype was found once. V is TRBV12-3 or TRBV12-4 and J is TRBJ2-1, with D perhaps TRBD2 (5 bases). This CDR3 has 13 residues. The V gene lost 7 bases and the J gene lost 13 bases, with 20 bases spanning the gap. This CDR3 is CASTPRALSPQFF. The CDR3 DNA follows: TGTGCCAGCACCCCGAGGGCCTTAAGCCCTCAGTTCTTC.

J is TRBJ1-2 and V is TRBV4-1, with TRBD1 identical over 7 bases. The germline V gene encodes CDR1 MGHRA and CDR2 YSYEKL. CDR3 length: 14 amino acids. J was trimmed by 4 bases and V by 2 bases; bases with no gene match: 4. The CDR3: CASSQRGQIYGYTF. Here the CDR3 DNA reads TGCGCCAGCAGCCAACGGGGACAGATCTATGGCTACACCTTC.

This clonotype appeared a single time. The genes are TRBV10-3 and TRBJ2-1, with D hard to call. Trimming pared 7 bases from V and 8 bases from J, leaving 12 bases between. Germline V gene data show CDR1 as ENHRY and CDR2 as SYGVKD. The CDR3 covers 12 residues. CDR3 DNA: TGTGCCATCAAAGATGCCCGGTATGAGCAGTTCTTC. As protein: CAIKDARYEQFF.

This clonotype has just a few counts. This chain links TRBV6-2 or TRBV6-3 with TRBJ1-1, with 9 bases fitting TRBD1. The length of the CDR3 is 14 residues. The germline V gene has CDR1 MNHEY and CDR2 SVGEGT. V shed 8 bases and J 4 bases; nucleotides not matched to a gene: 8. Here the CDR3 DNA reads TGTGCCAGCCGAGCCGGGACAGGGTTCACTGAAGCTTTCTTT. Encoded protein: CASRAGTGFTEAFF.

This clonotype was recorded only once. This chain connects TRBV6-1 to TRBJ2-7; 13 bases are shared with TRBD2. Germline V lookup: CDR1 MNHNS, CDR2 SASEGT. Unmatched junction bases numbered 3, after V lost 5 bases and J lost 2 bases. This CDR3 has 15 residues. The CDR3 DNA follows: TGTGCCAGCAGTACCACTAGCGGGAGGGCCTACGAGCAGTACGTC. It specifies CASSTTSGRAYEQYV.

In this sample, this clonotype turned up a few times. This chain uses TRBV20-1 with TRBJ2-3; 8 nucleotides align to TRBD1. The CDR3 length is 11 residues. V was clipped by 8 bases and J by 4 bases; unmatched bases: 2. The V gene's germline CDR1 is DFQATT and CDR2 SNEGSKA (reference sequence). Here the CDR3 DNA reads TGCAGTCTCAGGGGGCCAGATACGCAGTATTTT. This gives the protein CSLRGPDTQYF.

This chain connects TRBV4-1 to TRBJ1-2; D uncertain. The CDR3 runs 15 residues. In germline, CDR1 is MGHRA, CDR2 YSYEKL. Trimming shortened V by 2 bases and J by 8 bases, and 18 bases separated the two germline ends. The CDR3 region is CASSQTSVGPGGYTF. In DNA form, the CDR3 reads TGCGCCAGCAGCCAAACTTCAGTAGGGCCGGGGGGCTACACCTTC.

The gene calls are TRBV12-3 or TRBV12-4 and TRBJ2-1, with TRBD2 identical over 7 bases. This CDR3 has 15 residues. V lost 5 bases, J lost 4 bases, and 8 bases stayed unmatched. DNA of the CDR3: TGTGCCAGCAGTAAAGACTGGGGGGGGTACAATGAGCAGTTCTTC. Translated: CASSKDWGGYNEQFF.

This clonotype was seen a handful of times. This chain uses TRBV11-2 with TRBJ2-1, with TRBD2 as a possible D gene (6 bases). The CDR3 totals 16 residues. Germline CDR1 reads SGHAT; CDR2 reads FQNNGV. Trimming cost V 8 bases and J 1 base, with 18 bases left between them. The CDR3 region has the DNA TGTGCCAGCTTCCCGGAGGGCCTTAGTTCCTACAATGAGCAGTTCTTC. Translating gives CASFPEGLSSYNEQFF.

J is TRBJ2-5 and V is TRBV30; tentatively, D is TRBD2 (7 bases). This CDR3 comprises 13 residues. Germline CDR1 GTSNPN, CDR2 SVGIG (reference sequence). V was pared by 6 bases and J by 5 bases, with 16 bases between. The CDR3 is CACPIGGGETQYF. CDR3 DNA sequence: TGTGCCTGCCCTATAGGGGGAGGGGAGACCCAGTACTTC.

This clonotype turned up a few times. The rearrangement uses TRBV7-2 and TRBJ1-1; 8 bases are shared with TRBD1. The V gene end was trimmed by 5 bases and the J gene end by 0 bases; junction bases not matched to a gene: 8. This CDR3 has 16 residues. Germline V gene sequence: CDR1 SGHTA, CDR2 FQGNSA. The CDR3 is CASSPRTGTMNTEAFF. For the CDR3, the DNA is TGTGCCAGCAGCCCAAGGACAGGGACCATGAACACTGAAGCTTTCTTT.

The rearrangement joins TRBV7-2 to TRBJ2-5, with D possibly matching TRBD1 (6 bases). Trimming stripped 6 bases from V and 9 bases from J, with 14 bases between. Germline V gene lookup returns CDR1 SGHTA and CDR2 FQGNSA. The CDR3 is made up of 12 amino acids. CDR3 nucleotide sequence: TGTGCCAGCAGAGGAACAGGGACGGCCCAGTACTTC. Residues: CASRGTGTAQYF. Full variable domain (outside the CDR3, taken from reference TRBV7-2 and TRBJ2-5): GAGVSQSPSNKVTEKGKDVELRCDPISGHTALYWYRQSLGQGLEFLIYFQGNSAPDKSGLPSDRFSAERTGGSVSTLTIQRTQQEDSAVYLCASRGTGTAQYFGPGTRLLVL.

This sequence joins TRBV28 and TRBJ1-5, with D maybe TRBD1 (5 bases). Germline V CDR1 and CDR2: MDHEN, SYDVKM. The CDR3 extends over 16 amino acids. Trimming took off 4 bases at V and 2 bases at J, with 15 bases between the two ends. The CDR3 loop reads CASSYGGGRGNQPQHF. CDR3 nucleotides: TGTGCCAGCAGTTACGGTGGGGGTCGAGGCAATCAGCCCCAGCATTTT.

The rearrangement links TRBV11-2 to TRBJ2-3; no clear D gene. CDR1 SGHAT and CDR2 FQNNGV come from the germline V gene. The CDR3 is 16 residues long. V dropped 8 bases and J dropped 2 bases, with 20 bases sitting between them. The CDR3 loop reads CASASWVATVTDTQYF. In DNA form, the CDR3 reads TGTGCCAGCGCTTCTTGGGTGGCTACTGTCACAGATACGCAGTATTTT.

The chain couples TRBV7-2 to TRBJ2-1; D is possibly TRBD2 (6 bases). In germline, CDR1 is SGHTA, CDR2 FQGNSA. V lost 1 base and J 7 bases, leaving 14 bases between the germline ends. The CDR3 totals 15 residues. Here the CDR3 DNA reads TGTGCCAGCAGCTTAGTAGGGCTAGCGAAGAATGAGCAGTTCTTC. This gives the protein CASSLVGLAKNEQFF.

This clonotype showed up just a few times. This chain connects TRBV7-2 to TRBJ1-5; D perhaps matches TRBD1 (6 bases). The CDR3 spans 13 residues. V was pared by 3 bases and J by 6 bases, with 9 bases between. Per the germline V gene, CDR1 is SGHTA and CDR2 is FQGNSA. In DNA, the CDR3 is TGTGCCAGCAGCTTCGGGGGCAGTCAGCCCCAGCATTTT. This gives the protein CASSFGGSQPQHF.